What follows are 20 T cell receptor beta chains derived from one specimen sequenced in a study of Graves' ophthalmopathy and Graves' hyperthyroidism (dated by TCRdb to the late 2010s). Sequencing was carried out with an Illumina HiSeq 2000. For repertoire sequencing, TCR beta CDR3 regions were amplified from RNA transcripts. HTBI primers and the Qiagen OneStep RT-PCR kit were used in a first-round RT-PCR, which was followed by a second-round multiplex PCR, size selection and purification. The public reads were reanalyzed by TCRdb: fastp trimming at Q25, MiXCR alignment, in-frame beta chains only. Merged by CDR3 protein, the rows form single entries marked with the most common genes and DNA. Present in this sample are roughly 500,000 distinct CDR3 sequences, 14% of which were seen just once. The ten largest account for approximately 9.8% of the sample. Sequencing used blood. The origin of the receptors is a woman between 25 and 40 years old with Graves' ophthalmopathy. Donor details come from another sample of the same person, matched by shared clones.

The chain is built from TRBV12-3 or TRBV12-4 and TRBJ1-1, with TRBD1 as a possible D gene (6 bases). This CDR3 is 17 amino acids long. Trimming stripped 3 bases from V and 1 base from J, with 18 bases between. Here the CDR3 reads CASSFSPGAGANTEAFF. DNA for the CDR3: TGTGCCAGCAGTTTCTCCCCGGGGGCAGGGGCGAACACTGAAGCTTTCTTT.

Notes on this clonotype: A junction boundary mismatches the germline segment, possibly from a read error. For the CDR3, the DNA is TGTGCCAGCGGCTTAGGCGTGACCCCGGGCCAAGCGACCCAGTACTTC. Translated: CASGLGVTPGQATQYF. The V gene is TRBV13, the J gene TRBJ2-5; no clear D. Germline values: CDR1 PRHDT, CDR2 FYEKMQ (reference sequence). The CDR3 is made up of 16 amino acids.

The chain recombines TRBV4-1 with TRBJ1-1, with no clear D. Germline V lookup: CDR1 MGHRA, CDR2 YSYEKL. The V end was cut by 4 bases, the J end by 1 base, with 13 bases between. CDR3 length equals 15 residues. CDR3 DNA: TGCGCCAGCAGCCTATTGGAAGGAGGGAACACTGAAGCTTTCTTT. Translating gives CASSLLEGGNTEAFF.

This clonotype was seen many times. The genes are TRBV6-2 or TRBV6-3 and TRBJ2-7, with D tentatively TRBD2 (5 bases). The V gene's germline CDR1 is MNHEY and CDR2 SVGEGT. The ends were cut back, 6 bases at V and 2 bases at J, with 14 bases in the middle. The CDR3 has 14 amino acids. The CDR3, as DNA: TGTGCCAGCAGCCTCAGCGGTTCTGCCTACGAGCAGTACTTC. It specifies CASSLSGSAYEQYF.

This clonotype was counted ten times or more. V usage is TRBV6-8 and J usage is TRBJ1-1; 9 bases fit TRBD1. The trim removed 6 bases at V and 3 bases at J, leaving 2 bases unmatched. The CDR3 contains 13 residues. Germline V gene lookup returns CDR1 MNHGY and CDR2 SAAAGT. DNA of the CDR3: TGTGCCAGCAGGGGACAGGGTTACACTGAAGCTTTCTTT. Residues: CASRGQGYTEAFF.

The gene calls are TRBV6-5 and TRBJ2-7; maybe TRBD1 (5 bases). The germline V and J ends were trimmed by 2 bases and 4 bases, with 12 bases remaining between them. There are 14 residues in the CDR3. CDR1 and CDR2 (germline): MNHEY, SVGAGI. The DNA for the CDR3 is TGTGCCAGCAGTTACGGAGCAGGGCAGTACGAGCAGTACTTC. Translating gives CASSYGAGQYEQYF.

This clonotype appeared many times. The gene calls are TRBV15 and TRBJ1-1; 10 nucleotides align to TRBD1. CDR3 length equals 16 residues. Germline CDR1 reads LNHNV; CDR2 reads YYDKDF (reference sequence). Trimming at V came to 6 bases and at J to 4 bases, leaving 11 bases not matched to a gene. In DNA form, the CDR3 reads TGTGCCACCAGATTTGGGGACAGGGGAATCGGCACTGAAGCTTTCTTT. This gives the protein CATRFGDRGIGTEAFF.

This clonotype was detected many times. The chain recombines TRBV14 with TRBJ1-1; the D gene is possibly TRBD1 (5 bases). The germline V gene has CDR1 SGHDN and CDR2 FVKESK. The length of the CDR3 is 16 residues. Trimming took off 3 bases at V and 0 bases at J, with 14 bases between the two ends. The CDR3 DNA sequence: TGTGCCAGCAGCCATAGGGGCAGGGTGGTGAACACTGAAGCTTTCTTT. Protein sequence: CASSHRGRVVNTEAFF.

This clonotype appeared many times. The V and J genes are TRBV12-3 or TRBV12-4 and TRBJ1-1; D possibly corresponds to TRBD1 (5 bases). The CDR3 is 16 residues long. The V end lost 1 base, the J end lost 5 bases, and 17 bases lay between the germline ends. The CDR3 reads CASSLEFSGGITEAFF. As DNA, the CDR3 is TGTGCCAGCAGTTTAGAGTTTAGTGGGGGGATTACTGAAGCTTTCTTT.

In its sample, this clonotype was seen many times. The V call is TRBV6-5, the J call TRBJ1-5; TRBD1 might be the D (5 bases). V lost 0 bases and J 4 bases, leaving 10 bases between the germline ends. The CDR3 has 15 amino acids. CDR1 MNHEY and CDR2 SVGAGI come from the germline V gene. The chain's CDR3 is CASSYSLTANQPQHF. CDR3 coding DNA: TGTGCCAGCAGTTACTCATTGACAGCTAATCAGCCCCAGCATTTT.

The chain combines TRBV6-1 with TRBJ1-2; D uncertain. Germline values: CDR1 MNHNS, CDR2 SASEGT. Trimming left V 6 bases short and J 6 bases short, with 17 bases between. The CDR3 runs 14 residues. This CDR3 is CASREDGRYDGYTF. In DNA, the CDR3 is TGTGCCAGCAGAGAGGACGGAAGGTACGATGGCTACACCTTC.

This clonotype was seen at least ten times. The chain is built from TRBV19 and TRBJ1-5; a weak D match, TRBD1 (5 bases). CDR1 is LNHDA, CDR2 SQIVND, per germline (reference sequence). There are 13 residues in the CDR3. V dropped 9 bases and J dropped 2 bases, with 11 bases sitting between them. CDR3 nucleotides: TGTGCCAGCAGCCGGGGGGGCAATCAGCCCCAGCATTTT. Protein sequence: CASSRGGNQPQHF.

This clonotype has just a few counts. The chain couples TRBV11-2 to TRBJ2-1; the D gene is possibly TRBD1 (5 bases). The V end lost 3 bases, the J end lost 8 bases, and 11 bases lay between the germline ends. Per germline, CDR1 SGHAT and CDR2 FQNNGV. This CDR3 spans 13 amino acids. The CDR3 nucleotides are TGTGCCAGCAGCTTTGGTATGACAGATGAGCAGTTCTTC. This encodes CASSFGMTDEQFF.

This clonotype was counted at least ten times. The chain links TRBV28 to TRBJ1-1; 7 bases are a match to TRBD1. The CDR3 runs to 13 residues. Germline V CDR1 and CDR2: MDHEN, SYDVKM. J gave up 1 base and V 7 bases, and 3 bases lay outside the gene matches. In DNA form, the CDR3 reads TGTGCCAGCACCCAGGGGGGGAACACTGAAGCTTTCTTT. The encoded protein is CASTQGGNTEAFF. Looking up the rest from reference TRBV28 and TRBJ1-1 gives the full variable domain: DVKVTQSSRYLVKRTGEKVFLECVQDMDHENMFWYRQDPGLGLRLIYFSYDVKMKEKGDIPEGYSVSREKKERFSLILESASTNQTSMYLCASTQGGNTEAFFGQGTRLTVV.

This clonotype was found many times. CDR3 sequence: CASSVGSLELFF. The CDR3 coding sequence is TGTGCCAGCAGCGTTGGCAGTTTAGAGCTGTTTTTT. The chain uses TRBV5-4 and TRBJ2-2, with D uncertain. Germline V lookup: CDR1 SGHNT, CDR2 YYREEE (reference sequence). CDR3 length: 12 amino acids. V was pared by 4 bases and J by 11 bases, with 12 bases between.

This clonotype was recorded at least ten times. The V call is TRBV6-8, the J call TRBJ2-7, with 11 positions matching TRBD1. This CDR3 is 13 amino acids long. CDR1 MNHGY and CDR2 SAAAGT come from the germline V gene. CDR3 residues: CAYGQGAFHEQYF. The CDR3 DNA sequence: TGTGCATACGGACAGGGGGCTTTCCACGAGCAGTACTTC.

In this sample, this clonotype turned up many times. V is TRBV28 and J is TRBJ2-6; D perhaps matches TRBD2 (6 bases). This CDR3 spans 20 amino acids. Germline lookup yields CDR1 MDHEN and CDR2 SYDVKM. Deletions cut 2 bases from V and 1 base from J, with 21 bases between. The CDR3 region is CASSLVLRPGLLSGANVLTF. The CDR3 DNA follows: TGTGCCAGCAGTTTAGTCCTCCGGCCGGGACTGTTGTCTGGGGCCAACGTCCTGACTTTC.

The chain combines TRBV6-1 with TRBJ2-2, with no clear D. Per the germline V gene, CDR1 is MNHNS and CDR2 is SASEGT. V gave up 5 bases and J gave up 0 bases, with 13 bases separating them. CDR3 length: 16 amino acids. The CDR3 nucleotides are TGTGCCAGCAGTCCCCTGGGTACAGCGAACACCGGGGAGCTGTTTTTT. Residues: CASSPLGTANTGELFF.

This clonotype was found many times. CDR3 amino acids: CASRLDRVRGELFF. CDR3 in DNA: TGTGCCAGCAGGCTGGACAGGGTTCGCGGGGAGCTGTTTTTT. V and J are TRBV7-2 and TRBJ2-2; 8 bases fit TRBD1. The germline gives CDR1 SGHTA, CDR2 FQGNSA. CDR3 size: 14 residues. V shed 6 bases, J shed 7 bases, and the junction held 7 bases outside the gene matches.

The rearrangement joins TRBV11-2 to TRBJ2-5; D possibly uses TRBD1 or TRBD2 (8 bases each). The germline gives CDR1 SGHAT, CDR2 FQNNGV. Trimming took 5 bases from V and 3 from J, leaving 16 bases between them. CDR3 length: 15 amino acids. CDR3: CASSLSGDRKETQYF. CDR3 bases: TGTGCCAGCAGCCTTAGCGGGGACAGGAAAGAGACCCAGTACTTC.